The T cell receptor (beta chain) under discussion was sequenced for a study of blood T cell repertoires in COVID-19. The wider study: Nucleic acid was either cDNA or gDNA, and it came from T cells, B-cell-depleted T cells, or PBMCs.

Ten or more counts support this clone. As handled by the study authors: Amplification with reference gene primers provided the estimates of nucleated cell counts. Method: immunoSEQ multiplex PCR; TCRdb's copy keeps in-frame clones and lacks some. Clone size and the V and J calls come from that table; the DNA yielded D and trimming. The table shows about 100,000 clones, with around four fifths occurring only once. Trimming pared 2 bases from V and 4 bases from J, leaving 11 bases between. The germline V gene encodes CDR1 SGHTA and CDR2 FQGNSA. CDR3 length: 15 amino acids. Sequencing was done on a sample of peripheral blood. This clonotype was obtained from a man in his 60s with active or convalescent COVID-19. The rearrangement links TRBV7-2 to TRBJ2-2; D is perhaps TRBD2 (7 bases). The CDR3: CASSLRGGVTGELFF. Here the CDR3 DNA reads TGTGCCAGCAGCTTAAGGGGGGGAGTCACCGGGGAGCTGTTTTTT.